The present T cell receptor beta chain was sequenced within a study of cytomegalovirus exposure and HLA in healthy donors. Study findings and constraints: Prior analysis indicated that the majority of TCR beta V segments exhibited productivity approximately 90% or approximately 30% of the time. A few chains tied to CMV proved CMV antigen-specific in vitro.

The CDR3 is 13 residues long. With V trimmed by 7 bases and J by 4 bases, 6 bases remained unmatched. CDR1 is SQVTM and CDR2 is ANQGSEA in the germline V gene. In regard to this clone: Antigen unknown.

PCR employed 60 Vbeta and 13 Jbeta primers. TCRdb's copy holds only in-frame clones and misses some; the assay was immunoSEQ multiplex PCR. This table has more than 150,000 clones, around four fifths appearing once. This receptor was taken from a woman aged 25 to 45 in good health and CMV-seronegative. V and J are TRBV29-1 and TRBJ1-3; 8 bases are a match to TRBD1. Input material: PBMCs. In DNA, the CDR3 is TGCAGCGGCCAACAGGGGGGAGGAAACACCATATATTTT. The encoded protein is CSGQQGGGNTIYF.